This T cell receptor beta chain was identified during a study of PD-1 blockade in classical Hodgkin lymphoma (TCRdb year 2020). Looking at the study overall: Nivolumab dosing was 3 mg/kg intravenously every 2 weeks, continuing until either disease progression or unacceptable toxicity. To define a peripheral blood immune signature of response to PD-1 blockade in classical Hodgkin lymphoma, the study combined TCR beta sequencing with CyTOF.

Broader findings and caveats from the paper: Trial patients achieving complete response had baseline diversity similar to newly diagnosed patients, whereas partial responders and progressors had significantly lower diversity. Baseline TCR diversity was reported to be lower in newly diagnosed patients than in healthy donors and to be lower still in relapsed/refractory patients. Lower diversity was observed in patients in whom nivolumab was started less than 1 year after ASCT, and these patients were excluded from later analyses so that confounding by immune reconstitution would be avoided. Only a single clinical trial cohort was studied, and what caused the repertoire differences, possibly disease activity or prior therapy, remained undefined. By C4D1, a significant rise was seen in CD4+ TCR diversity but not in CD8+ TCR diversity (p=0.0027 vs p=0.16), and the rise was most apparent among complete responders (p=0.02).

Concerning this clone: There is no known antigen for this receptor. No base quality values were provided; no much bigger clone lies one nucleotide off.

Genomic DNA was extracted with the Qiagen DNeasy kit from unsorted PBMCs and from negatively selected CD4+ and CD8+ fractions. Amplification of TCR beta CDR3 regions was done by immunoSEQ multiplex PCR with primers that anneal to V and J segments. A synthetic immune receptor repertoire was used to minimize amplification bias, and any residual bias was removed computationally once sequencing was done. The authors' pipeline ran thus. Custom Python scripts were used to quantify repertoire diversity as the Shannon entropy index. Unsorted, CD4+ and CD8+ repertoires were examined separately, except in combined analyses, for which CD4+ and CD8+ sequences were merged in silico. Clonal expansion was defined as a frequency increase of at least 2-fold after treatment compared with C1D1, and clones undetected at baseline were assigned a pseudocount of 0.5. Singleton clones were defined as clones with 0 or 1 copy at C1D1, and non-singleton clones were defined as clones with 2 or more copies. Clones expanded in unsorted samples were labelled as CD4+, CD8+ or unknown by matching protein sequences in sorted samples from the same patient. Wilcoxon tests on paired samples were used to test changes in diversity from C1D1 to C4D1. TCRdb mirrors the immuneACCESS table, restricted to in-frame sequences. Some clones are absent from its copies; in checked studies, under half trace to an unresolved V gene, and the reason for the others is unknown. The DNA was the basis for D and trimming; V, J and clone size are from that table. The sample has a few thousand clones on record, about four fifths of them singletons. Of the sample, roughly 3.6% is held by the ten largest clones.

What the time point label conveys for this sample: cycle 4 day 1 (C4D1), after more than five weeks of nivolumab. All trial patients had relapsed after autologous stem cell transplantation, with cohorts A, B and C differing in prior brentuximab vedotin exposure. A Miltenyi CD4+ T cell isolation kit was used for magnetic negative selection to purify CD4+ T cells from thawed PBMCs. The trial cohort comprised fewer than 65 patients with relapsed/refractory classical Hodgkin lymphoma whose best overall responses were complete response, partial response or progressive disease. Single-agent nivolumab was administered to trial patients in the multi-cohort phase II CheckMate 205 trial. An independent review committee assessed best overall response by applying the 2007 International Working Group response criteria. Trial PBMCs were collected immediately before nivolumab initiation (C1D1) and during therapy at cycle 2 day 1 and cycle 4 day 1. After peripheral blood was drawn into 8 mL Vacutainer Cell Preparation Tubes, PBMCs were isolated by centrifugation and then cryopreserved. Purified CD4+ and CD8+ fractions were prepared only for cases with an additional available PBMC sample. Magnetically labelled cells were removed on LS columns in a quadroMACS separator, and the flow-through was collected as the purified fraction.

The CDR3 sequence holds 18 residues, the cysteine and phenylalanine included. Only the CDR3 DNA is retained, 54 bases long and in frame from the first base. CDR1 and CDR2 (MGHRA, YSYEKL) derive from the germline V gene. V is clipped by 4 bases and J by 0 bases, and the sequence between their germline boundaries is 21 bases long. The sample in question was CD4+ T cells from blood, obtained before the fourth cycle of nivolumab. The chain uses TRBV4-1 and TRBJ1-1; TRBD1 is a possible D gene, resting on 6 matching bases. This TCR derives from a human donor with classical Hodgkin lymphoma. CDR3 reads: CASSRGRAYTRLNTEAFF. The base sequence is TGCGCCAGCAGCCGGGGGCGGGCCTATACGAGATTGAACACTGAAGCTTTCTTT.